This TCR beta chain was sequenced in a study of blood T cell repertoires in COVID-19. Study information: COVID-19 samples collected from the United States, Italy and Spain covered acute and convalescent phases. In each case, the material was cDNA or gDNA derived from T cells, B-cell-depleted T cells, or PBMCs.

Original data processing: Amplified reference gene primers provided the basis for estimating nucleated cell counts. Clones were sequenced by immunoSEQ multiplex PCR, and TCRdb holds only the in-frame ones, with some missing. V and J calls and clone size are given by that table; D and trimming were obtained from the DNA. The data contain approximately 200,000 clones, about 90% of them singletons. Material for sequencing was peripheral blood. The receptor comes from a man aged 35-49 years with active or convalescent COVID-19.

This chain's CDR3 is CASSEASSQYF. The CDR3 bases are TGTGCCAGCAGTGAAGCTTCTAGTCAGTACTTC. The rearrangement links TRBV6-1 to TRBJ2-7; D gene unclear. Germline CDR1 MNHNS, CDR2 SASEGT. Trimming pared 0 bases from V and 10 bases from J, leaving 7 bases between. The CDR3 consists of 11 residues.